The TCR beta chain described here comes from a study of T cell responses to AZD1222 COVID-19 vaccine. Whole-study findings and limits: Scientists sampled the repertoires only once the peak T cell response had passed. Spike-specific TCR breadth and depth grew following two AZD1222 doses. Clonal diversity may have been underestimated, and the donors were mostly white British, with more females than males. The study identified only six AZD1222 recipients as seropositive at baseline.

Of note for this clone: The antigen is unknown.

Assay: immunoSEQ multiplex PCR; the TCRdb copy retains only in-frame clones and omits some. The sample shows about 170,000 clones, 85% to 90% of them seen only once. Looked up from germline, CDR1 is ENHRY and CDR2 is SYGVKD. Trimming shortened V by 6 bases and J by 5 bases, and 13 bases separated the two germline ends. CDR3 length: 13 amino acids. This clonotype was sampled from an adult who received the MenACWY meningococcal vaccine as a control. The sample was peripheral blood, taken 28 days after the second dose of the MenACWY control vaccine. The chain couples TRBV10-3 to TRBJ2-5; perhaps TRBD2 as D (5 bases). This chain's CDR3 is CAIREGQDETQYF. The DNA for the CDR3 is TGTGCCATCAGAGAGGGTCAGGATGAGACCCAGTACTTC.